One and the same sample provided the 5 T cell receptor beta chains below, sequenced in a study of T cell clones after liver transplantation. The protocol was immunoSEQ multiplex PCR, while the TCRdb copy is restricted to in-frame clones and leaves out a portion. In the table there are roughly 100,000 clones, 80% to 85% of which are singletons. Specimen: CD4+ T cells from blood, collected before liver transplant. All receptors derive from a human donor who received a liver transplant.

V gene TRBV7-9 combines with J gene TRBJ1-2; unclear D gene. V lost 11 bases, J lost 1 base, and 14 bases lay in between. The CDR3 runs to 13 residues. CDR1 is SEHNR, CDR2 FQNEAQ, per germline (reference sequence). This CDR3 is CAASTVSNYGYTF. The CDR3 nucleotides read TGTGCCGCCAGTACGGTCAGTAACTATGGCTACACCTTC.

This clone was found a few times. The chain's CDR3 is CASTSIKTSGDTGELFF. DNA for the CDR3: TGTGCCAGCACCTCGATCAAGACTAGCGGGGATACCGGGGAGCTGTTTTTT. This chain joins TRBV13 and TRBJ2-2; 11 bases fit TRBD2. This CDR3 has 17 amino acids. In germline, CDR1 is PRHDT, CDR2 FYEKMQ (reference sequence). V was pared by 7 bases and J by 5 bases, with 12 bases of the junction left unmatched.

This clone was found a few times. The CDR3 DNA reads as TGTGCCAGCAGCACTGGGACAGCGAACACTGAAGCTTTCTTT. This translates into CASSTGTANTEAFF. The V and J genes are TRBV7-9 and TRBJ1-1, with TRBD1 matching over 7 bases. The germline V gene encodes CDR1 SEHNR and CDR2 FQNEAQ (reference sequence). V lost 5 bases, J lost 1 base, and 4 bases stayed unmatched. The CDR3 is 14 residues long.

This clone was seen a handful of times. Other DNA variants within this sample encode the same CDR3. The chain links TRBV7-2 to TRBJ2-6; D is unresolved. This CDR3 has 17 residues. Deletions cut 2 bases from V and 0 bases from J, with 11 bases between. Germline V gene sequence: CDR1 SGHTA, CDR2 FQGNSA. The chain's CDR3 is CASSLSGTSSGANVLTF. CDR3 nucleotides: TGTGCCAGCAGCTTATCCGGAACAAGCTCTGGGGCCAACGTCCTGACTTTC.

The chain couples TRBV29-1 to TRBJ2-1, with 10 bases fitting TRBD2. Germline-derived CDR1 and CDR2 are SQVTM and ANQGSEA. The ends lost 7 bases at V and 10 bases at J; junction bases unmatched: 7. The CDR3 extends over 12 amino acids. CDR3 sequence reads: CSASGTSAEQFF. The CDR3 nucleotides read TGCAGCGCTAGCGGGACTAGCGCAGAGCAGTTCTTC.